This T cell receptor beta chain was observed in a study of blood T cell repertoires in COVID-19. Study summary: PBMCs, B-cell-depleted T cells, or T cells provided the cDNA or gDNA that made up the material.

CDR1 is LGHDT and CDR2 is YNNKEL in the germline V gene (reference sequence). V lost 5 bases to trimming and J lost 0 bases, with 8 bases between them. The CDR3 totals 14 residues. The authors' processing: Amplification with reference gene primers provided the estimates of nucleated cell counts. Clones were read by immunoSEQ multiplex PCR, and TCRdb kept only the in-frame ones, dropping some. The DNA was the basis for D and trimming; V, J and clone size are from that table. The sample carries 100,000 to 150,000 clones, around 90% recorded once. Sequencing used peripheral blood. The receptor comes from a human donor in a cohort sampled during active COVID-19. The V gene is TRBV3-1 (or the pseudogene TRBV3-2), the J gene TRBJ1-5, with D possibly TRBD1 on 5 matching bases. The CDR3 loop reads CASSGRDSNQPQHF. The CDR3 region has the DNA TGTGCCAGCAGCGGCAGGGATAGCAATCAGCCCCAGCATTTT.